This passage covers 21 T cell receptor beta chains from one sample sequenced in a study of T cell repertoires in cytomegalovirus infection. Their antigen targets remain unknown. Each CDR3 protein is one row after TCRdb ran MiXCR on the reads. The data show about 220,000 distinct CDR3 sequences, with 35% to 40% seen just once and approximately 59% held by the top ten. The starting material was CD8+ T cells from cultured PBMCs, obtained from culture after CMV antigen stimulation. The receptor source for this set is a human donor in good health (CMV status not recorded). Some clones in this sample may be carry-over from other donors' samples.

The rearrangement joins TRBV27 to TRBJ1-2; D possibly corresponds to TRBD1 (6 bases). CDR1 and CDR2 (germline): MNHEY, SMNVEV (reference sequence). V lost 5 bases and J 0 bases, leaving 16 bases between the germline ends. CDR3 length: 16 residues. CDR3 in DNA: TGTGCCAGCAGTAGTTGGACAGACGCCACTAACTATGGCTACACCTTC. Protein: CASSSWTDATNYGYTF.

This clonotype came up a few times. This chain uses TRBV24-1 with TRBJ2-1, with D tentatively TRBD2 (6 bases). The CDR3 is 14 amino acids. With 9 bases removed from V and 0 bases from J, the gap between germline ends came to 11 bases. Germline CDR1 KGHDR, CDR2 SFDVKD. CDR3 sequence (DNA): TGTGCCACCTCACCCGGGAGCTCCTACAATGAGCAGTTCTTC. Residues: CATSPGSSYNEQFF.

The CDR3 DNA reads as TGTGCTAGTGGTTTGGACAGATATGGCTACACCTTC. This sequence encodes CASGLDRYGYTF. The V call is TRBV12-5, the J call TRBJ1-2; no definite D call. The V end was cut by 1 base, the J end by 5 bases, with 5 bases between. CDR3 length equals 12 residues. Looked up from germline, CDR1 is LGHNT and CDR2 is FRNRAP. Drawing the rest from reference TRBV12-5 and TRBJ1-2, the complete variable domain is DARVTQTPRHKVTEMGQEVTMRCQPILGHNTVFWYRQTMMQGLELLAYFRNRAPLDDSGMPKDRFSAEMPDATLATLKIQPSEPRDSAVYFCASGLDRYGYTFGSGTRLTVV.

This clonotype showed up just once. The rearrangement uses TRBV27 and TRBJ1-1; tentative D call: TRBD1 (5 bases). The CDR3 length is 15 residues. CDR1 and CDR2 from the germline V gene are MNHEY and SMNVEV (reference sequence). The V end was cut by 3 bases, the J end by 4 bases, with 15 bases between. This CDR3 is CASSFAGPLSTEAFF. CDR3 coding DNA: TGTGCCAGCAGTTTCGCGGGGCCCCTGAGCACTGAAGCTTTCTTT.

The genes are TRBV18 and TRBJ1-1, with D unresolved. There are 11 residues in the CDR3. V dropped 11 bases and J dropped 1 base, with 8 bases sitting between them. The germline gives CDR1 KGHSH, CDR2 LQKENI. CDR3: CASGRNTEAFF. The CDR3, as DNA: TGTGCCTCAGGTAGGAACACTGAAGCTTTCTTT.

The genes are TRBV6-8 and TRBJ1-1; 9 nucleotides match TRBD1. Germline loops: CDR1 MNHGY, CDR2 SAAAGT. Losses at the gene ends were 6 bases for V and 1 base for J; bases not matched to a gene: 6. The CDR3 runs 15 residues. For the CDR3, the DNA is TGTGCCAGCAGACCGGGGACAGGGAGGAACACTGAAGCTTTCTTT. Translation gives CASRPGTGRNTEAFF.

The table lists this clonotype with a few counts. V gene TRBV27 combines with J gene TRBJ1-2; 7 bases are shared with TRBD1. This CDR3 contains 13 residues. V dropped 5 bases and J dropped 2; count of bases not matched to a gene: 2. Per germline, CDR1 MNHEY and CDR2 SMNVEV (reference sequence). The CDR3 protein is CASSMGQNYGYTF. CDR3 bases: TGTGCCAGCAGTATGGGACAGAACTATGGCTACACCTTC.

This clonotype was counted at least ten times. The chain links TRBV7-2 to TRBJ2-3, with D maybe TRBD2 (11 bases). The CDR3 has 19 residues. Germline lookup yields CDR1 SGHTA and CDR2 FQGNSA. The ends were cut back, 8 bases at V and 1 base at J, with 28 bases in the middle. CDR3 DNA sequence: TGTGCCAGCCGCGGCCGGGACAGGGGTAGCGGGAGGGGCACAGATACGCAGTATTTT. Translated, it gives CASRGRDRGSGRGTDTQYF.

The chain has TRBV7-6 and TRBJ2-5; D possibly matches TRBD1 or TRBD2 (5 bases each). CDR3 length: 15 residues. V lost 2 bases to trimming and J lost 5 bases, with 15 bases between them. CDR1 and CDR2 (germline): SGHVS, FNYEAQ. The CDR3 bases are TGTGCCAGCAGCTTAACTCGGGGACGCAGGGAGACCCAGTACTTC. Protein: CASSLTRGRRETQYF. Full variable domain (missing parts from reference TRBV7-6 and TRBJ2-5): GAGVSQSPRYKVTKRGQDVALRCDPISGHVSLYWYRQALGQGPEFLTYFNYEAQQDKSGLPNDRFSAERPEGSISTLTIQRTEQRDSAMYRCASSLTRGRRETQYFGPGTRLLVL.

This chain joins TRBV6-2 or TRBV6-3 and TRBJ2-1, with 7 bases lining up with TRBD2. Trimming took 3 bases from V and 7 from J; bases not matched to a gene: 6. CDR3 length: 14 residues. Germline V gene data show CDR1 as MNHEY and CDR2 as SVGEGT. The CDR3 reads CASSYLAEGNEQFF. The DNA for the CDR3 is TGTGCCAGCAGTTATCTAGCGGAGGGAAATGAGCAGTTCTTC.

V usage is TRBV4-1 and J usage is TRBJ2-7, with D perhaps assigned TRBD1 or TRBD2 (6 bases each). Germline-derived CDR1 and CDR2 are MGHRA and YSYEKL. The V end was cut by 1 base, the J end by 7 bases, with 11 bases between. CDR3 length: 13 amino acids. The CDR3 coding sequence is TGCGCCAGCAGCCAAGTCCCGGGGGCTGAGCAGTACTTC. Translated, it gives CASSQVPGAEQYF.

This clonotype was detected a few times. The chain has TRBV6-2 or TRBV6-3 and TRBJ2-2; D uncertain. Trimming shortened V by 4 bases and J by 7 bases, and 10 bases separated the two germline ends. Germline CDR1 reads MNHEY; CDR2 reads SVGEGT. This CDR3 has 13 amino acids. CDR3 in DNA: TGTGCCAGCAGTTGGGTCCGGGTCGGGGAGCTGTTTTTT. This translates into CASSWVRVGELFF.

This clonotype was detected ten times or more. The chain recombines TRBV20-1 with TRBJ2-4; D remains ambiguous. The CDR3 consists of 15 residues. Germline V gives CDR1 DFQATT, CDR2 SNEGSKA (reference sequence). The V and J ends lost 0 bases and 0 bases respectively, with 9 bases between them. This chain's CDR3 is CSARDGTEAKNIQYF. In DNA form, the CDR3 reads TGCAGTGCTAGAGATGGAACTGAAGCCAAAAACATTCAGTACTTC.

This clonotype was seen only a few times. The CDR3 spells CAISESKTRRGGPTDTQYF. The CDR3 coding sequence is TGTGCCATCAGTGAGTCCAAGACACGCCGGGGGGGCCCCACAGATACGCAGTATTTT. The chain joins TRBV10-3 to TRBJ2-3; TRBD2 matches 8 bases. The J segment lost 2 bases and the V segment lost 0 bases, leaving 13 bases of the junction unmatched. Germline CDR1 and CDR2: ENHRY and SYGVKD. CDR3 size: 19 residues.

The CDR3 bases are TGCAGTGCTAGAGATAGTCAGGGGGCCTACGAGCAGTACTTC. Its translation is CSARDSQGAYEQYF. This chain joins TRBV20-1 and TRBJ2-7; 7 bases map to TRBD1. Germline-derived CDR1 and CDR2 are DFQATT and SNEGSKA (reference sequence). The CDR3 length is 14 residues. Unmatched junction bases numbered 4, after V lost 0 bases and J lost 2 bases.

The V and J genes are TRBV19 and TRBJ2-2; the D gene is possibly TRBD2 (6 bases). CDR3 length equals 16 residues. The V gene's germline CDR1 is LNHDA and CDR2 SQIVND (reference sequence). V lost 7 bases and J lost 1, with 16 bases in between. The CDR3 region is CASTGGAIGNTGELFF. The DNA for the CDR3 is TGTGCCAGTACCGGGGGAGCCATAGGGAACACCGGGGAGCTGTTTTTT.

The chain uses TRBV24-1 and TRBJ2-1, with D unclear. CDR1 is KGHDR, CDR2 SFDVKD, per germline. The V end was cut by 3 bases, the J end by 5 bases, with 19 bases between. The CDR3 has 17 amino acids. The CDR3 DNA is TGTGCCACCAGTGATGTCGGCTTGGCGGAAATAGACAATGAGCAGTTCTTC. Amino acids: CATSDVGLAEIDNEQFF.

The gene calls are TRBV4-1 and TRBJ2-1; tentative D call: TRBD1 (5 bases). This CDR3 has 16 amino acids. Deletions cut 0 bases from V and 5 bases from J, with 14 bases between. Germline V gene data show CDR1 as MGHRA and CDR2 as YSYEKL. CDR3 in DNA: TGCGCCAGCAGCCAAGATGCCCAGGGCCCAAACAATGAGCAGTTCTTC. This gives the protein CASSQDAQGPNNEQFF.

J is TRBJ2-6 and V is TRBV7-9; unclear D gene. Germline values: CDR1 SEHNR, CDR2 FQNEAQ (reference sequence). The CDR3 consists of 16 residues. V lost 1 base and J lost 0, with 7 bases in between. The CDR3 sequence is CASSLVRNSGANVLTF. CDR3 DNA: TGTGCCAGCAGCTTAGTCAGAAACTCTGGGGCCAACGTCCTGACTTTC. The whole variable domain, filled in from reference TRBV7-9 and TRBJ2-6, reads DTGVSQNPRHKITKRGQNVTFRCDPISEHNRLYWYRQTLGQGPEFLTYFQNEAQLEKSRLLSDRFSAERPKGSFSTLEIQRTEQGDSAMYLCASSLVRNSGANVLTFGAGSRLTVL.

This clonotype appeared a single time. The J gene is TRBJ2-3, the V gene TRBV24-1; D might be TRBD1 (5 bases). Trimming cost V 2 bases and J 5 bases, with 7 bases left between them. CDR1 is KGHDR and CDR2 is SFDVKD in the germline V gene. The CDR3 sequence is 13 residues long. The CDR3 loop is CATSDYRGDTQYF. CDR3 nucleotide sequence: TGTGCCACCAGTGATTATAGGGGAGATACGCAGTATTTT.

CDR3 loop: CSVDTWRLAVQETQYF. The CDR3 DNA reads as TGCAGCGTTGATACGTGGAGGCTAGCGGTCCAAGAGACCCAGTACTTC. The V call is TRBV29-1, the J call TRBJ2-5; the match to TRBD2 covers 7 bases. The length of the CDR3 is 16 residues. Trimming at V came to 3 bases and at J to 1 base, leaving 11 bases not matched to a gene. Germline loops: CDR1 SQVTM, CDR2 ANQGSEA. The full variable domain, with the rest looked up from reference TRBV29-1 and TRBJ2-5, is SAVISQKPSRDICQRGTSLTIQCQVDSQVTMMFWYRQQPGQSLTLIATANQGSEATYESGFVIDKFPISRPNLTFSTLTVSNMSPEDSSIYLCSVDTWRLAVQETQYFGPGTRLLVL.